This TCR beta chain is from a study of PD-1 blockade in mismatch repair-deficient tumors. Study-wide context: Patients had 12 mismatch repair-deficient cancer types and were previously treated and progressing.

Clones were sequenced by immunoSEQ multiplex PCR, and TCRdb holds only the in-frame ones, with some missing. The sample lists around 10,000 clones, more than 80% occurring once. Looked up from germline, CDR1 is SGDLS and CDR2 is YYNGEE. J was trimmed by 3 bases and V by 0 bases; bases with no gene match: 4. The CDR3 runs 16 residues. J is TRBJ2-2 and V is TRBV9; 8 bases fit TRBD2. Sequencing was performed on PBMCs, taken about 46 weeks after starting pembrolizumab. The receptor was derived from an adult with mismatch repair-deficient cancer. CDR3 nucleotides: TGTGCCAGCAGCGTAGGAGCGGGAGTCTACACCGGGGAGCTGTTTTTT. This codes for CASSVGAGVYTGELFF.